The 18 T cell receptor beta chains listed next were all sequenced from one sample in a study of regulatory T cells in long-lasting Graves disease. Through Arm-PCR of CDR3 regions and iRepertoire HTBI primers, TCR beta libraries were built. TCRdb re-called the multiplex PCR reads with MiXCR, one entry per CDR3 protein. Among 350,000 to 400,000 distinct CDR3 sequences listed, about 16% were seen once. Time point specified: newly diagnosed GD, antithyroid drugs for less than 3 months. PBMC RNA served as the TCR library source. Sample: peripheral blood mononuclear cells (PBMCs), taken at new diagnosis, from a patient treated with antithyroid drugs. Receptor source: a female donor with Graves disease.

This clonotype was observed at least ten times. This CDR3 fails to terminate in the conserved phenylalanine or tryptophan, so it likely reflects a read error. The chain has TRBV6-2 or TRBV6-3 and TRBJ1-5; 9 bases align to TRBD1. Per the germline V gene, CDR1 is MNHEY and CDR2 is SVGEGT. The CDR3 runs to 15 residues. V shed 4 bases and J 6 bases; nucleotides not matched to a gene: 7. This chain's CDR3 is CASSWNRDRAQPQHL. The CDR3 DNA is TGTGCCAGCAGTTGGAACCGGGACAGGGCTCAGCCCCAGCATCTT.

This clonotype was seen ten or more times. Sequence at one end of the junction differs from germline and may be a read error. CDR3 in DNA: TGTGCCAGCAGCCAGGACAGGGTGAAAACTGAAGCTTTCTTT. It codes for CASSQDRVKTEAFF. The chain links TRBV3-1 to TRBJ1-1; 8 bases map to TRBD1. Germline V gives CDR1 LGHDT, CDR2 YNNKEL (reference sequence). CDR3 length: 14 amino acids. The whole variable domain, remainder taken from reference TRBV3-1 and TRBJ1-1, is DTAVSQTPKYLVTQMGNDKSIKCEQNLGHDTMYWYKQDSKKFLKIMFSYNNKELIINETVPNRFSPKSPDKAHLNLHINSLELGDSAVYFCASSQDRVKTEAFFGQGTRLTVV.

In this sample, this clonotype turned up many times. The chain uses TRBV18 and TRBJ1-1; D is undetermined. The CDR3 contains 13 residues. Trimming stripped 8 bases from V and 1 base from J, with 11 bases between. CDR1 is KGHSH and CDR2 is LQKENI in the germline V gene. CDR3 DNA: TGTGCCAGCAGTGTCTCACAGAACACTGAAGCTTTCTTT. This gives the protein CASSVSQNTEAFF.

J is TRBJ1-1 and V is TRBV2; TRBD1 matches 8 bases. Germline loops: CDR1 SNHLY, CDR2 FYNNEI. The CDR3 loop spans 14 amino acids. The V gene end was trimmed by 5 bases and the J gene end by 2 bases; junction bases not matched to a gene: 4. The CDR3 sequence is CASSPDRDNTEAFF. The CDR3, as DNA: TGTGCCAGCAGTCCGGACAGGGACAACACTGAAGCTTTCTTT. Together with reference TRBV2 and TRBJ1-1, the CDR3 gives the full variable domain: EPEVTQTPSHQVTQMGQEVILRCVPISNHLYFYWYRQILGQKVEFLVSFYNNEISEKSEIFDDQFSVERPDGSNFTLKIRSTKLEDSAMYFCASSPDRDNTEAFFGQGTRLTVV.

This clonotype has a count of ten or more. The chain links TRBV28 to TRBJ1-1; D is unresolved. Germline V gene sequence: CDR1 MDHEN, CDR2 SYDVKM. V gave up 7 bases and J gave up 3 bases, with 9 bases separating them. The CDR3 consists of 12 residues. CDR3: CASTSQYTEAFF. The CDR3 coding sequence is TGTGCCAGCACATCCCAGTACACTGAAGCTTTCTTT.

This clonotype was seen many times. The chain recombines TRBV20-1 with TRBJ1-1; tentative D call: TRBD1 (6 bases). The length of the CDR3 is 12 residues. From germline, CDR1 is DFQATT and CDR2 SNEGSKA (reference sequence). As DNA, the CDR3 is TGCAGCGCAGGGGCGTCGAACACTGAAGCTTTCTTT. It yields the protein CSAGASNTEAFF.

A word on this clonotype: A read error may explain this, as a much larger clone is one base away. In DNA form, the CDR3 reads TGTGCCAGCGGTTTAGACAGGGTGAAGGCGTACTTC. It is translated as CASGLDRVKAYF. The gene calls are TRBV12-3 or TRBV12-4 and TRBJ2-7, with 7 bases identical to TRBD1. CDR3 length equals 12 residues.

This clonotype was counted at least ten times. The chain has TRBV18 and TRBJ1-2, with 7 bases matching TRBD1. This CDR3 is built from 14 residues. After removal of 3 bases from V and 4 bases from J, the junction contained 5 bases not matched to a gene. Germline assignment: CDR1 KGHSH and CDR2 LQKENI. Here the CDR3 DNA reads TGTGCCAGCTCACCGTGGGACAGCGGCTATGGCTACACCTTC. Its translation is CASSPWDSGYGYTF.

The V call is TRBV19, the J call TRBJ2-3, with D possibly being TRBD2 (5 bases). This CDR3 contains 15 residues. The ends were cut back, 3 bases at V and 4 bases at J, with 14 bases in the middle. Germline V gene data show CDR1 as LNHDA and CDR2 as SQIVND (reference sequence). The CDR3 protein is CASSIGASRADTQYF. Written as DNA, the CDR3 is TGTGCCAGTAGTATCGGTGCTAGCCGGGCAGATACGCAGTATTTT.

This clonotype was seen ten or more times. This sequence joins TRBV20-1 and TRBJ2-4; D gene unclear. With 3 bases removed from V and 8 bases from J, the gap between germline ends came to 11 bases. The CDR3 sequence is 12 residues long. Germline CDR1 is DFQATT and CDR2 is SNEGSKA (reference sequence). The CDR3 is CSASWNGDIQYF. In DNA, the CDR3 is TGCAGTGCTAGTTGGAATGGGGACATTCAGTACTTC.

This clonotype was detected many times. The chain combines TRBV10-3 with TRBJ1-1; D not certain. V was trimmed by 7 bases and J by 1 base, leaving 19 bases between them. The CDR3 has 16 residues. The V gene's germline CDR1 is ENHRY and CDR2 SYGVKD. CDR3 residues: CAITQVPLDGNTEAFF. CDR3 DNA: TGTGCCATCACCCAAGTCCCCCTCGATGGGAACACTGAAGCTTTCTTT.

V and J are TRBV7-2 and TRBJ2-1, with 15 bases matching TRBD2. The CDR3 consists of 17 residues. V lost 1 base, J lost 8 bases, and 6 bases stayed unmatched. In germline, CDR1 is SGHTA, CDR2 FQGNSA. In nucleotides, the CDR3 is TGTGCCAGCAGCTTAGGGACTAGCGGGAGGGCGCGTGATGAGCAGTTCTTC. The encoded protein is CASSLGTSGRARDEQFF.

This clonotype came up many times. This chain joins TRBV9 and TRBJ1-1; D gene uncertain. CDR1 and CDR2 from the germline V gene are SGDLS and YYNGEE. The V gene lost 4 bases and the J gene lost 1 base, with 8 bases spanning the gap. This CDR3 is 13 amino acids long. CDR3 bases: TGTGCCAGCAGCAAACAATCGAACACTGAAGCTTTCTTT. Translating it yields CASSKQSNTEAFF. The whole variable domain, filled in from reference TRBV9 and TRBJ1-1, reads DSGVTQTPKHLITATGQRVTLRCSPRSGDLSVYWYQQSLDQGLQFLIQYYNGEERAKGNILERFSAQQFPDLHSELNLSSLELGDSALYFCASSKQSNTEAFFGQGTRLTVV.

This clonotype came up a few times. This sequence joins TRBV5-4 and TRBJ2-5, with D hard to call. There are 14 residues in the CDR3. Trimming cost V 0 bases and J 1 base, with 7 bases left between them. In germline, CDR1 is SGHNT, CDR2 YYREEE (reference sequence). CDR3 coding DNA: TGTGCCAGCAGCTTGGGACGGACCCAAGAGACCCAGTACTTC. Translation gives CASSLGRTQETQYF.

This clonotype was observed a handful of times. This chain connects TRBV3-1 to TRBJ2-6; 8 bases are a match to TRBD2. The CDR3 runs to 18 residues. Germline V gene sequence: CDR1 LGHDT, CDR2 YNNKEL (reference sequence). Germline trimming cut 1 base from V and 2 bases from J; bases unmatched to any gene: 7. The DNA for the CDR3 is TGTGCCAGCAGCCAAGTAGGACTAGCAGGAGCTGGGGCCAACGTCCTGACTTTC. Translated: CASSQVGLAGAGANVLTF. Supplemented by reference TRBV3-1 and TRBJ2-6, the full variable domain reads DTAVSQTPKYLVTQMGNDKSIKCEQNLGHDTMYWYKQDSKKFLKIMFSYNNKELIINETVPNRFSPKSPDKAHLNLHINSLELGDSAVYFCASSQVGLAGAGANVLTFGAGSRLTVL.

The chain carries TRBV5-4 and TRBJ2-7, with D possibly TRBD2 on 6 matching bases. V was shortened by 3 bases and J by 2 bases, with 15 bases between the two germline ends. CDR3 length: 15 residues. The germline gives CDR1 SGHNT, CDR2 YYREEE (reference sequence). CDR3 loop: CASSSTWDSPYEQYF. As DNA, the CDR3 is TGTGCCAGCAGCTCCACCTGGGACTCCCCCTACGAGCAGTACTTC. Together with reference TRBV5-4 and TRBJ2-7, the CDR3 gives the full variable domain: ETGVTQSPTHLIKTRGQQVTLRCSSQSGHNTVSWYQQALGQGPQFIFQYYREEENGRGNFPPRFSGLQFPNYSSELNVNALELDDSALYLCASSSTWDSPYEQYFGPGTRLTVT.

This clonotype came up many times. CDR3 nucleotide sequence: TGTGCCAGCAGCGCCACCGGGACAGTAACGGCGGGCTACACCTTC. Translated: CASSATGTVTAGYTF. The chain is built from TRBV7-6 and TRBJ1-2; 7 bases line up with TRBD1. The V and J ends lost 5 bases and 8 bases, in that order; junction bases with no gene match: 14. This CDR3 is built from 15 residues. Germline values: CDR1 SGHVS, CDR2 FNYEAQ.

The chain employs TRBV6-9 and TRBJ2-3, with D uncertain. The germline V gene has CDR1 MNHGY and CDR2 SVAAGI. This CDR3 is built from 13 residues. V was trimmed by 4 bases and J by 4 bases, leaving 9 bases between them. The CDR3: CASSLTYSDTQYF. Here the CDR3 DNA reads TGTGCCAGCAGTTTGACGTATTCAGATACGCAGTATTTT.